This TCR beta chain was sequenced for a study of blood T cell repertoires in COVID-19. Whole-study context: From the United States, Italy and Spain came samples of acute and convalescent COVID-19. Sample material is recorded as cDNA or gDNA derived from T cells, B-cell-depleted T cells, or PBMCs.

In the original processing: Reference gene primer amplification gave estimated nucleated cell counts. Profiled with immunoSEQ multiplex PCR; TCRdb holds only in-frame clones, not every one. V and J calls and clone size follow that table, whereas D and trimming were derived from the DNA. The sample contains 410,000 or so clones, 80% to 90% of which appear only once. Germline V gene data show CDR1 as ENHRY and CDR2 as SYGVKD. CDR3 size: 15 residues. The germline V and J ends were trimmed by 3 bases and 7 bases, with 18 bases remaining between them. Source material: peripheral blood. The receptor was isolated from a woman aged 25 to 39 with active or convalescent COVID-19. V and J are TRBV10-3 and TRBJ1-2; a possible D gene is TRBD1 (6 bases). The CDR3 DNA reads TGTGCCATCAGTGAAAACCTGGGGGGGGCTATTGGCTACACCTTC. It codes for CAISENLGGAIGYTF.